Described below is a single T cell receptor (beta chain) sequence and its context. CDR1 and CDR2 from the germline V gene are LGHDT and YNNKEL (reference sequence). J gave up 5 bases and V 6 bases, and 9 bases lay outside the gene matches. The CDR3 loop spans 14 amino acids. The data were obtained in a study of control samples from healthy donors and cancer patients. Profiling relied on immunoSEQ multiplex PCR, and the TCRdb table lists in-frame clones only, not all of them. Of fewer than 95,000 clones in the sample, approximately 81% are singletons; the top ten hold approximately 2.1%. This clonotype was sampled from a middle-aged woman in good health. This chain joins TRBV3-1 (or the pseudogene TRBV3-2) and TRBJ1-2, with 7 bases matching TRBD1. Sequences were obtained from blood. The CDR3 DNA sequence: TGTGCCAGCAGTGAAAGAGGGGGCGAATATGGCTACACCTTC. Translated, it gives CASSERGGEYGYTF.